The text below deals with one T cell receptor (beta chain). Here immunoSEQ multiplex PCR was the method, and the copy in TCRdb shows in-frame clones only, minus some. Among 150,000 to 200,000 clones, 90% to 95% were seen once, and the ten largest hold approximately 0.48%. The data originate from a study of blood T cell repertoires in COVID-19. CDR3 length: 16 amino acids. After removal of 1 base from V and 3 bases from J, the junction contained 6 bases not matched to a gene. Germline V CDR1 and CDR2: LGHNA, YNFKEQ. The chain recombines TRBV4-2 with TRBJ2-7; 10 bases align to TRBD2. The receptor was derived from a man in his forties or fifties with acute or convalescent COVID-19. Material: peripheral blood. The CDR3 DNA sequence: TGTGCCAGCAGCCAAGGGACTAGCGGAACCTTCTACGAGCAGTACTTC. Protein product: CASSQGTSGTFYEQYF.